The 19 T cell receptor beta chains in this list originate from one sample, sequenced in a study of blood T cell repertoires in COVID-19. Data came from immunoSEQ multiplex PCR; TCRdb stores just in-frame clones and leaves some out. Of 90,000 or so clones listed, around 90% are singletons. The sample comprised peripheral blood. The receptors come from a woman of 80 years or more with active or convalescent COVID-19.

The rearrangement uses TRBV6-5 and TRBJ1-3, with no clear D. The CDR3 has 15 amino acids. Germline lookup yields CDR1 MNHEY and CDR2 SVGAGI. Trimming took 6 bases from V and 0 from J, leaving 12 bases between them. For the CDR3, the DNA is TGTGCCAGCAGACCGGGAGTTAACTCTGGAAACACCATATATTTT. Translated, it gives CASRPGVNSGNTIYF.

This chain joins TRBV24-1 and TRBJ1-5, with D maybe TRBD1 (6 bases). V lost 4 bases to trimming and J lost 2 bases, with 11 bases between them. The CDR3 extends over 15 amino acids. CDR1 and CDR2 from the germline V gene are KGHDR and SFDVKD. This chain's CDR3 is CATSDRRQGNQPQHF. The CDR3 DNA is TGTGCCACCAGTGACCGCCGACAGGGCAATCAGCCCCAGCATTTT.

The chain carries TRBV7-9 and TRBJ2-3; D unresolved. Trimming stripped 3 bases from V and 4 bases from J, with 5 bases between. This CDR3 is 12 amino acids long. The germline CDR1 and CDR2 sequences are SEHNR and FQNEAQ (reference sequence). CDR3 amino acids: CASSLEPDTQYF. The CDR3, as DNA: TGTGCCAGCAGCTTGGAGCCAGATACGCAGTATTTT.

The CDR3 reads CASSLDRDNYGYTF. CDR3 DNA sequence: TGTGCCAGCAGCTTAGACAGGGATAACTATGGCTACACCTTC. This chain connects TRBV7-2 to TRBJ1-2, with a possible D match to TRBD1 (6 bases). The CDR3 consists of 14 residues. V was pared by 1 base and J by 1 base, with 7 bases between. CDR1 and CDR2 (germline): SGHTA, FQGNSA.

V usage is TRBV7-2 and J usage is TRBJ1-4; no clear D gene. The CDR3 totals 14 residues. With 5 bases removed from V and 3 bases from J, the gap between germline ends came to 10 bases. The germline V gene encodes CDR1 SGHTA and CDR2 FQGNSA. The CDR3 sequence: CASSHGLSNEKLFF. CDR3 nucleotides: TGTGCCAGCAGCCACGGACTATCTAATGAAAAACTGTTTTTT.

CDR3 nucleotides: TGTGCCAGCAGTTTCAGGGAAGGGAGGAATCAGCCCCAGCATTTT. Encoded protein: CASSFREGRNQPQHF. This chain uses TRBV28 with TRBJ1-5; D is possibly TRBD1 (5 bases). The CDR3 loop spans 15 amino acids. The V gene lost 3 bases and the J gene lost 4 bases, with 13 bases spanning the gap. Germline V lookup: CDR1 MDHEN, CDR2 SYDVKM.

This clone was seen a single time. The V gene is TRBV19, the J gene TRBJ2-2; 13 nucleotides match TRBD2. V lost 5 bases to trimming and J lost 1 base; unmatched junction nucleotides: 10. Looked up from germline, CDR1 is LNHDA and CDR2 is SQIVND (reference sequence). The CDR3 contains 19 residues. CDR3 DNA: TGTGCCAGTAGTCTCCGACTAGCGGGAGGCCTCCTGAACACCGGGGAGCTGTTTTTT. It codes for CASSLRLAGGLLNTGELFF.

The chain is built from TRBV29-1 and TRBJ2-5; 7 nucleotides align to TRBD1. Germline V gene data show CDR1 as SQVTM and CDR2 as ANQGSEA. The CDR3 has 12 residues. Trimming cost V 7 bases and J 2 bases; bases outside gene matches: 4. The CDR3 DNA sequence: TGCAGCGGACGACAGGGACAAGAGACCCAGTACTTC. Protein sequence: CSGRQGQETQYF.

The J gene is TRBJ1-3, the V gene TRBV19; a possible D gene is TRBD1 (5 bases). The CDR3 covers 13 residues. From germline, CDR1 is LNHDA and CDR2 SQIVND (reference sequence). Between the trimmed V and J ends, which lost 7 bases and 0 bases, there was a span of 7 bases. The CDR3 loop is CASKGYSGNTIYF. CDR3 DNA sequence: TGTGCCAGTAAGGGGTACTCTGGAAACACCATATATTTT. Combining the CDR3 with reference TRBV19 and TRBJ1-3 gives the whole variable domain DGGITQSPKYLFRKEGQNVTLSCEQNLNHDAMYWYRQDPGQGLRLIYYSQIVNDFQKGDIAEGYSVSREKKESFPLTVTSAQKNPTAFYLCASKGYSGNTIYFGEGSWLTVV.

This chain uses TRBV4-3 with TRBJ1-2; D is uncertain. In germline, CDR1 is LGHNA, CDR2 YSLEER. V lost 4 bases, J lost 2 bases, and 14 bases lay in between. The CDR3 is 15 amino acids. Written as DNA, the CDR3 is TGCGCCAGCAGCCCGACGGCTGAGGGAAACTATGGCTACACCTTC. Protein sequence: CASSPTAEGNYGYTF.

V gene TRBV7-9 combines with J gene TRBJ1-4, with 7 bases aligning to TRBD1. The V gene end was trimmed by 5 bases and the J gene end by 5 bases; junction bases not matched to a gene: 5. The CDR3 sequence is 14 residues long. Germline CDR1 SEHNR, CDR2 FQNEAQ (reference sequence). The CDR3 sequence: CASSTGQINEKLFF. CDR3 DNA: TGTGCCAGCAGCACGGGACAGATAAATGAAAAACTGTTTTTT.

This sequence joins TRBV5-1 and TRBJ2-7; 8 nucleotides agree with TRBD2. This CDR3 contains 14 residues. V dropped 3 bases and J dropped 0; count of bases not matched to a gene: 2. From germline, CDR1 is SGHRS and CDR2 YFSETQ. The CDR3 region is CASSSGTSSYEQYF. The CDR3 nucleotides are TGCGCCAGCAGCTCCGGGACTAGCTCCTACGAGCAGTACTTC.

The chain employs TRBV12-3 or TRBV12-4 and TRBJ1-1, with 9 nucleotides matching TRBD1. V was pared by 5 bases and J by 5 bases, with 3 bases of the junction left unmatched. This CDR3 spans 13 amino acids. The CDR3 DNA reads as TGTGCCAGCAGTCGGACAGGGGAAACTGAAGCTTTCTTT. This gives the protein CASSRTGETEAFF.

This chain links TRBV27 with TRBJ1-2, with D hard to call. V gave up 3 bases and J gave up 5 bases, with 10 bases separating them. CDR3 length: 13 amino acids. Germline lookup yields CDR1 MNHEY and CDR2 SMNVEV (reference sequence). The CDR3 DNA reads as TGTGCCAGCAGTTTTAGAGGAGAATATGGCTACACCTTC. Its translation is CASSFRGEYGYTF.

This clone was counted only a few times. V and J are TRBV5-5 and TRBJ2-7, with D hard to call. CDR1 is SGHKS and CDR2 is YYEKEE in the germline V gene (reference sequence). V shed 0 bases and J shed 3 bases, with 13 bases lying between them. The CDR3 is 15 amino acids. For the CDR3, the DNA is TGTGCCAGCAGCTTGGCCGGTAACAGTGGCTACGAGCAGTACTTC. Translated, it gives CASSLAGNSGYEQYF.

This chain connects TRBV5-4 to TRBJ1-2, with 7 bases that match TRBD1. The CDR3 contains 13 residues. Germline V gene data show CDR1 as SGHNT and CDR2 as YYREEE (reference sequence). Losses at the gene ends were 4 bases for V and 6 bases for J; bases not matched to a gene: 6. The CDR3 region has the DNA TGTGCCAGCAGCGTGGACAGGCAGGATGGCTACACCTTC. It specifies CASSVDRQDGYTF.

This rearrangement joins TRBV5-1 to TRBJ2-3, with 10 bases lining up with TRBD2. Germline trimming cut 5 bases from V and 4 bases from J; bases unmatched to any gene: 4. The CDR3 consists of 14 residues. Germline values: CDR1 SGHRS, CDR2 YFSETQ. CDR3 in amino acids: CASRVSGRSDTQYF. The CDR3 bases are TGCGCCAGCAGAGTTAGCGGGAGGTCAGATACGCAGTATTTT.

The rearrangement links TRBV9 to TRBJ1-6; the D gene is possibly TRBD1 (5 bases). The CDR3 sequence is 16 residues long. Per germline, CDR1 SGDLS and CDR2 YYNGEE. The germline V and J ends were trimmed by 4 bases and 6 bases, with 17 bases remaining between them. The CDR3, as DNA: TGTGCCAGCAGCAAGCAAAGTGACAGTATTAATTCACCCCTCCACTTT. Its translation: CASSKQSDSINSPLHF.

This chain connects TRBV5-4 to TRBJ2-3; 10 bases are shared with TRBD2. Germline-derived CDR1 and CDR2 are SGHNT and YYREEE (reference sequence). The CDR3 sequence is 16 residues long. The J segment lost 1 base and the V segment lost 0 bases, leaving 2 bases of the junction unmatched. Here the CDR3 reads CASSLELAGGTDTQYF. The CDR3 DNA follows: TGTGCCAGCAGCTTGGAGCTAGCGGGAGGCACAGATACGCAGTATTTT.